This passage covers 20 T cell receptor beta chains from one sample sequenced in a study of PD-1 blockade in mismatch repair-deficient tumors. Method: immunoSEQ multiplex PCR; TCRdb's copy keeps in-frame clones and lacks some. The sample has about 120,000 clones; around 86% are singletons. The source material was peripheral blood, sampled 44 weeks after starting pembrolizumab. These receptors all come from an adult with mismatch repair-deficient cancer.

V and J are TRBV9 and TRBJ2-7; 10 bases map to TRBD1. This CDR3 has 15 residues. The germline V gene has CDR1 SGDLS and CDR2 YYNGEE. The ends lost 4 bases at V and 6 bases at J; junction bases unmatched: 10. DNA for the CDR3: TGTGCCAGCAGCTCAAGGGGGACAGGGGACGGCGAGCAGTACTTC. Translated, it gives CASSSRGTGDGEQYF. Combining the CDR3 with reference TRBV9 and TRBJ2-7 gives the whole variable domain DSGVTQTPKHLITATGQRVTLRCSPRSGDLSVYWYQQSLDQGLQFLIQYYNGEERAKGNILERFSAQQFPDLHSELNLSSLELGDSALYFCASSSRGTGDGEQYFGPGTRLTVT.

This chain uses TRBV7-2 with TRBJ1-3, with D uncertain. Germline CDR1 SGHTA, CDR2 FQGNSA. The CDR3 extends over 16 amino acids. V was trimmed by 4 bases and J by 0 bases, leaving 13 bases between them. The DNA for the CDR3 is TGTGCCAGCAGCTCTACGGGCGGAACCTCTGGAAACACCATATATTTT. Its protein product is CASSSTGGTSGNTIYF.

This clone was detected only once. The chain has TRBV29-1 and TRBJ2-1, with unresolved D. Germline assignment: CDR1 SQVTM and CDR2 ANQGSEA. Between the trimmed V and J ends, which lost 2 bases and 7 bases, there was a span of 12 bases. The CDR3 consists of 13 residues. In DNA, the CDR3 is TGCAGCGTTGAACCTAATACAGTGAATGAGCAGTTCTTC. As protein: CSVEPNTVNEQFF.

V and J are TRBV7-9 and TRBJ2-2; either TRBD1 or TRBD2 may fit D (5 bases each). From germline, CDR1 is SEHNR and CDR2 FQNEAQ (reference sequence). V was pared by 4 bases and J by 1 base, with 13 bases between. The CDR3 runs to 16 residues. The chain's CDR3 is CASSYSGTGNTGELFF. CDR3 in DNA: TGTGCCAGCAGCTATTCCGGGACGGGGAACACCGGGGAGCTGTTTTTT.

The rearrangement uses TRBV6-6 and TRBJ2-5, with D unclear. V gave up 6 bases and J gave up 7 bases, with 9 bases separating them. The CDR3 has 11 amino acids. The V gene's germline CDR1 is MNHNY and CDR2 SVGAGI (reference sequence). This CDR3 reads CASSHSWTQYF. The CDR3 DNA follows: TGTGCCAGCAGCCATAGTTGGACCCAGTACTTC.

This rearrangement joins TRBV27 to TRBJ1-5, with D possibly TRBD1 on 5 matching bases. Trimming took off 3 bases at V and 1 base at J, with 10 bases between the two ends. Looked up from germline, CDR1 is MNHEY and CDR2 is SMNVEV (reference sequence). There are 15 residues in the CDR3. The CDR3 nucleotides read TGTGCCAGCAGTTTTCAGGGCTCCAGCAATCAGCCCCAGCATTTT. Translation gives CASSFQGSSNQPQHF.

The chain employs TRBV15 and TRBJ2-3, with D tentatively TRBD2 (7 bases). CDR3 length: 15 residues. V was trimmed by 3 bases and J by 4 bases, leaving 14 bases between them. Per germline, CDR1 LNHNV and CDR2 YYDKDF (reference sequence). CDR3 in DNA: TGTGCCACCAGCAGGGGCGGGGGCAGGGCAGATACGCAGTATTTT. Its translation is CATSRGGGRADTQYF.

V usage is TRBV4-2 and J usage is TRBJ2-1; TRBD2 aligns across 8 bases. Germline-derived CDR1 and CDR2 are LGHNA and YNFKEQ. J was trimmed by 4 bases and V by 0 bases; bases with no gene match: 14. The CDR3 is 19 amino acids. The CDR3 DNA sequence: TGTGCCAGCAGCCAAGATGGGGCGTTCGGGAGGGCGGTTTACAATGAGCAGTTCTTC. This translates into CASSQDGAFGRAVYNEQFF.

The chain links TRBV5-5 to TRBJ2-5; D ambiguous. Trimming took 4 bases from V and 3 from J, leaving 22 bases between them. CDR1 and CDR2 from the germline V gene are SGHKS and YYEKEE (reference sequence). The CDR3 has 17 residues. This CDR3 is CASSPRMVQPQKETQYF. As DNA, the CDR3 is TGTGCCAGCAGCCCCAGGATGGTCCAGCCACAAAAAGAGACCCAGTACTTC. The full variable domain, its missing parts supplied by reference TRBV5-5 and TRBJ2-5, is DAGVTQSPTHLIKTRGQQVTLRCSPISGHKSVSWYQQVLGQGPQFIFQYYEKEERGRGNFPDRFSARQFPNYSSELNVNALLLGDSALYLCASSPRMVQPQKETQYFGPGTRLLVL.

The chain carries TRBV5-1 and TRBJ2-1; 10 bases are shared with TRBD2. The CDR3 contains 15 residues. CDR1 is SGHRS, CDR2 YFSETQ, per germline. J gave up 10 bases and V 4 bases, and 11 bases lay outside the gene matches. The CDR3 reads CASSAGLAAGEEQFF. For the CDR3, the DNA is TGCGCCAGCAGCGCCGGACTAGCGGCCGGCGAAGAGCAGTTCTTC.

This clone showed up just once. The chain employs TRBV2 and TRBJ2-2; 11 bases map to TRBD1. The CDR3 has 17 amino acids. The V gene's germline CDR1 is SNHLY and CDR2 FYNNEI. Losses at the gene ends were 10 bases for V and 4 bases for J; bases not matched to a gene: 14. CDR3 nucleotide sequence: TGTGCCACCCAAATACCGGGACAGGGGGTTACCACCGGGGAGCTGTTTTTT. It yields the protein CATQIPGQGVTTGELFF.

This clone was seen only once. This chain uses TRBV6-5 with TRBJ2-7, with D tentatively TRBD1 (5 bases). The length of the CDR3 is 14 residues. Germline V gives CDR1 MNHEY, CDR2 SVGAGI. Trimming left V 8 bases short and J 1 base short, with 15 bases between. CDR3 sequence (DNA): TGTGCCAGCTCCACAGGTTTAGGTTCCTACGAGCAGTACTTC. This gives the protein CASSTGLGSYEQYF.

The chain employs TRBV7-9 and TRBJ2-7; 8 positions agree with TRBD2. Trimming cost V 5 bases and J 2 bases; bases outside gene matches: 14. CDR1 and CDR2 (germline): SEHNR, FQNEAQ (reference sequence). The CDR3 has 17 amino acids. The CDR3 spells CASSQRFAGGKTYEQYF. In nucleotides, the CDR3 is TGTGCCAGCAGCCAAAGGTTTGCGGGAGGTAAAACCTACGAGCAGTACTTC.

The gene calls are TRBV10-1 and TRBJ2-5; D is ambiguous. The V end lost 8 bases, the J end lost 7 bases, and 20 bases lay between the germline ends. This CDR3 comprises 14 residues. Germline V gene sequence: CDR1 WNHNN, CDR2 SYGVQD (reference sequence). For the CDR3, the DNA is TGCGCCAGCCCGGCTTATGGGGTACGCGTGACCCAGTACTTC. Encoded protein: CASPAYGVRVTQYF.

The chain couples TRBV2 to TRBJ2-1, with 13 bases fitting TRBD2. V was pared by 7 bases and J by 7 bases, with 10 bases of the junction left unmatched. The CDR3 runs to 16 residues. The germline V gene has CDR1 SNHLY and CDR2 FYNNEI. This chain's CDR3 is CASNRLAGGRDNEQFF. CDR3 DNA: TGTGCCAGCAACCGACTAGCGGGAGGACGGGATAATGAGCAGTTCTTC.

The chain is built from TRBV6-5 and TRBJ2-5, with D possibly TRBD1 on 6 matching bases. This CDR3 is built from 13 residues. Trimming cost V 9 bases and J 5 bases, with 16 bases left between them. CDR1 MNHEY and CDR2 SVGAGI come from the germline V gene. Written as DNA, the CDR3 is TGTGCCAGTTGCAGGGGTTTCGCGGAGACCCAGTACTTC. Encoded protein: CASCRGFAETQYF.

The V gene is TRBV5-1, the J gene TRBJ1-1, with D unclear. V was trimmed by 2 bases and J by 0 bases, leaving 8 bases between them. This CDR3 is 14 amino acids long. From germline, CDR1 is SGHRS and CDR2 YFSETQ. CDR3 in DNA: TGCGCCAGCAGCTTTATACAGTTGAACACTGAAGCTTTCTTT. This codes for CASSFIQLNTEAFF.

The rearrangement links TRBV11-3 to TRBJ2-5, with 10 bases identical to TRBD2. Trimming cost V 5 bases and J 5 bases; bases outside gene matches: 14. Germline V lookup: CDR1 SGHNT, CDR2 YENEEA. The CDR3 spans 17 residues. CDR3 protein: CASSDGFMVAGGETQYF. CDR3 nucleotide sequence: TGTGCCAGCAGCGACGGGTTTATGGTAGCGGGAGGTGAGACCCAGTACTTC.

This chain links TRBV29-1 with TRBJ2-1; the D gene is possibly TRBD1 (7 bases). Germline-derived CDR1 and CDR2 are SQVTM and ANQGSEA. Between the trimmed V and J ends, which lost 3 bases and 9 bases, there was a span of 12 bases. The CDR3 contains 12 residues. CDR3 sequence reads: CSVEPGGTEQFF. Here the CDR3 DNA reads TGCAGCGTTGAGCCAGGGGGGACTGAGCAGTTCTTC.

As DNA, the CDR3 is TGTGCCAGCAGCTTGGGGCCGATATACACCGGGGAGCTGTTTTTT. Translated: CASSLGPIYTGELFF. The chain recombines TRBV11-2 with TRBJ2-2, with a tentative D call TRBD1 (5 bases). Trimming left V 3 bases short and J 3 bases short, with 11 bases between. Germline V CDR1 and CDR2: SGHAT, FQNNGV. There are 15 residues in the CDR3.